Listed below are T cell receptor beta chains from one sample, sequenced in a study of graft-versus-host responses after intestinal transplantation. No antigens are known for them. Data came from immunoSEQ multiplex PCR; TCRdb stores just in-frame clones and leaves some out. The top ten hold around 0.7% of the sample, which has roughly 110,000 clones, approximately 86% seen once. This specimen consisted of unstimulated CD4+ T cells sorted from spleen or lymph node cells, obtained before transplant. The origin of the receptors is a human donor who was the organ donor for an intestinal transplant. The CDR3 runs from the conserved cysteine through the conserved F or W. D genes are given only for firm matches.

v_gene	d_gene	j_gene	CDR3aa	CDR3nt
TRBV2	NA	TRBJ2-7	CASRLPEAYEQYF	TGTGCCAGCCGACTACCCGAAGCCTACGAGCAGTACTTC
TRBV5-4	TRBD1	TRBJ1-5	CASSEGTASNQPQHF	TGTGCCAGCAGCGAGGGGACAGCAAGCAATCAGCCCCAGCATTTT
TRBV7-2	NA	TRBJ2-3	CASSGQTTDTQYF	TGTGCCAGCAGTGGACAGACCACAGATACGCAGTATTTT
TRBV6-1	NA	TRBJ1-1	CASSRRAHTEAFF	TGTGCCAGCAGTCGACGGGCCCACACTGAAGCTTTCTTT
TRBV9	NA	TRBJ2-2	CASSPKLIRVGNTGELFF	TGTGCCAGCAGCCCAAAGCTCATCAGGGTTGGTAACACCGGGGAGCTGTTTTTT
TRBV5-4	TRBD2	TRBJ2-7	CASSQGLALSYEQYF	TGTGCCAGCAGCCAGGGACTAGCGCTTAGCTACGAGCAGTACTTC
TRBV12-2	NA	TRBJ2-1	CASRQYRGSGRREEQFF	TGTGCAAGTCGCCAATACCGGGGGAGCGGGAGAAGGGAGGAGCAGTTCTTC
TRBV4-1	NA	TRBJ1-2	CASSPLSIPNYGYTF	TGCGCCAGCAGCCCCCTCAGTATACCGAACTATGGCTACACCTTC
TRBV5-4	NA	TRBJ2-5	CAGSLAPETQYF	TGTGCCGGCAGCTTGGCCCCGGAGACCCAGTACTTC
TRBV19	NA	TRBJ1-2	CASSNRDVTKGYTF	TGTGCCAGTAGTAACAGGGACGTAACGAAAGGCTACACCTTC
TRBV19	TRBD1	TRBJ2-3	CASLPGGQGRDTQYF	TGTGCCAGTCTCCCCGGGGGACAGGGGAGGGATACGCAGTATTTT